Listed here is a single TCR beta chain. Antigen unknown. The sample belongs to a study of T cell responses to AZD1222 COVID-19 vaccine. Whole-study results and caveats: Seropositive status at baseline applied to only a handful of AZD1222 recipients. Reports indicate that nearly half of spike-specific TCRs are directed at unmutated variant regions. After the peak T cell response, and only then, were repertoires sampled. The donor cohort was predominantly white British with a female majority, and clonal diversity may have been underestimated.

Profiling relied on immunoSEQ multiplex PCR, and the TCRdb table lists in-frame clones only, not all of them. Of roughly 150,000 clones listed, around nine tenths are singletons. V shed 6 bases and J shed 0 bases, with 12 bases lying between them. The CDR3 length is 15 residues. CDR1 is SGHTA, CDR2 FQGNSA, per germline. Sequencing was performed on peripheral blood, taken on day 0 of AZD1222 vaccination. The sequence was collected from an adult in good health. The genes are TRBV7-2 and TRBJ1-5; D is possibly TRBD1 (6 bases). DNA of the CDR3: TGTGCCAGCAGATTGGGGACACATAGCAATCAGCCCCAGCATTTT. Residues: CASRLGTHSNQPQHF.